This T cell receptor beta chain was captured in a study of OX40 agonist ivuxolimab in advanced cancers. About the study: Partial responses occurred in three patients (one hepatocellular carcinoma, two cutaneous melanoma).

Study-wide results and limits: Expanded clones belonging to CD8+ T cells outnumbered, on average, those of CD4+.

Germline CDR1 reads LGHNT; CDR2 reads FRNRAP. V trimming: 4 bases; J trimming: 6 bases; junction bases outside the gene matches: 9. This CDR3 has 15 residues. On this clone: Its cognate antigen is unknown.

Libraries were prepared by immunoSEQ multiplex PCR; TCRdb keeps only in-frame clonotypes and omits some of them. Of about 40,000 clones listed, around nine tenths were seen once; the top ten hold about 13%. The study sampled blood at baseline, cycle 4 day 1, and cycle 7 day 1. The J gene is TRBJ1-1, the V gene TRBV12-5; 9 positions match TRBD1. The input for sequencing was CD4+ or CD8+ T cells sorted from blood, taken in a trial of the OX40 agonist ivuxolimab. The sequence derives from an adult with an advanced solid tumor such as melanoma, head and neck, liver or kidney cancer. The CDR3 region is CASGWVGTGNPEAFF. Here the CDR3 DNA reads TGTGCTAGTGGTTGGGTGGGGACAGGGAATCCTGAAGCTTTCTTT.